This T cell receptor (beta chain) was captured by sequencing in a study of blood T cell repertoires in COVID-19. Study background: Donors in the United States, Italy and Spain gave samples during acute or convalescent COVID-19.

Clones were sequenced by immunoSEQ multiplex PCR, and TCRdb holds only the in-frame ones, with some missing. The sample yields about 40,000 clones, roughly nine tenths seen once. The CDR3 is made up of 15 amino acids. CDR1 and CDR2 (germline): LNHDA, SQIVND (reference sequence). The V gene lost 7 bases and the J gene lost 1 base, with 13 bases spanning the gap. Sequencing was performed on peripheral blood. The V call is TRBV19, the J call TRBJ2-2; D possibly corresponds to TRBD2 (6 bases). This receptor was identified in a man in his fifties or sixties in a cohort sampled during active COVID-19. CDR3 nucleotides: TGTGCCAGTACCCAGCCCGGGAGGAACACCGGGGAGCTGTTTTTT. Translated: CASTQPGRNTGELFF.